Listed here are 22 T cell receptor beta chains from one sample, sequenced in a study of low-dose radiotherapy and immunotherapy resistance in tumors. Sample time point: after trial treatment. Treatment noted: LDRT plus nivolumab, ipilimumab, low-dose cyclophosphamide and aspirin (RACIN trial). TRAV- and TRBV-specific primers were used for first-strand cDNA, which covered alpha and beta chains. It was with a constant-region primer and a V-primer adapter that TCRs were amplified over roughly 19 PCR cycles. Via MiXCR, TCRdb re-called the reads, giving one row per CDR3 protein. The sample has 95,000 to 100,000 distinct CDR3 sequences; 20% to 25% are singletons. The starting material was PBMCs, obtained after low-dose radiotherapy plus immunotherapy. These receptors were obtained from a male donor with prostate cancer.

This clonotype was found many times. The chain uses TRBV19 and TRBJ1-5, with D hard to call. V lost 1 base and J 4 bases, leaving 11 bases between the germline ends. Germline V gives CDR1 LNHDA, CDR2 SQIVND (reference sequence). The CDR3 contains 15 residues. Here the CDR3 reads CASSIGVQPNQPQHF. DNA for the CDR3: TGTGCCAGTAGTATAGGGGTACAGCCTAATCAGCCCCAGCATTTT. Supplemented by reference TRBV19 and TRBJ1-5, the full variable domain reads DGGITQSPKYLFRKEGQNVTLSCEQNLNHDAMYWYRQDPGQGLRLIYYSQIVNDFQKGDIAEGYSVSREKKESFPLTVTSAQKNPTAFYLCASSIGVQPNQPQHFGDGTRLSIL.

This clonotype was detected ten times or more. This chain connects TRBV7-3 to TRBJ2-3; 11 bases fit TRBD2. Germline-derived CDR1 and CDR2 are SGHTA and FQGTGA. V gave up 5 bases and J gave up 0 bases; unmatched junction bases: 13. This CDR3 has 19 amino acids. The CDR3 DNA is TGTGCCAGCAGCCCCCGGGGCCGGACTAGCGGGCGCAGCACAGATACGCAGTATTTT. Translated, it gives CASSPRGRTSGRSTDTQYF.

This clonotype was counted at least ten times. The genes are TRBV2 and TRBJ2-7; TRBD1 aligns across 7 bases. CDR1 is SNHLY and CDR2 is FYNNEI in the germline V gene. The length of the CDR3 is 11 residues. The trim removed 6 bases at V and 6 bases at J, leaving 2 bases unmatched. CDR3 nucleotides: TGTGCCAGCAGACAGGGGCGCGAGCAGTACTTC. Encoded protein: CASRQGREQYF.

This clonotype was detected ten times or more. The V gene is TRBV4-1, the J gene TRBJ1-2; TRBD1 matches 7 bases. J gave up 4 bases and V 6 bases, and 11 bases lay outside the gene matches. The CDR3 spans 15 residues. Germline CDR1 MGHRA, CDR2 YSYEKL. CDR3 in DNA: TGCGCCAGCAGTCCCATCTCGACAGGGATCTATGGCTACACCTTC. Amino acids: CASSPISTGIYGYTF.

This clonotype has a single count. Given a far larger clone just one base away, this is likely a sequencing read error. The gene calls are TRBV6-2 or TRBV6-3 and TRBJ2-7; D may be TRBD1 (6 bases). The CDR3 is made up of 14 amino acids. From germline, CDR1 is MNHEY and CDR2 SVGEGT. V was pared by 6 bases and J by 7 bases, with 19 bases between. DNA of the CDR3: TGTGCCAGCAGCTTCACAGGGTCCTACAATGAGCAGTACTTC. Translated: CASSFTGSYNEQYF.

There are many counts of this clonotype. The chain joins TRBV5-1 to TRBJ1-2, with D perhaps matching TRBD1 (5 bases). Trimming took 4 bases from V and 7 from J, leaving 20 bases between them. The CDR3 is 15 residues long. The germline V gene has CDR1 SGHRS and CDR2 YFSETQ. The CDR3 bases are TGCGCCAGCAGCCAAGGTGCCGGGACCGAAGGTGGCTACACCTTC. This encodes CASSQGAGTEGGYTF.

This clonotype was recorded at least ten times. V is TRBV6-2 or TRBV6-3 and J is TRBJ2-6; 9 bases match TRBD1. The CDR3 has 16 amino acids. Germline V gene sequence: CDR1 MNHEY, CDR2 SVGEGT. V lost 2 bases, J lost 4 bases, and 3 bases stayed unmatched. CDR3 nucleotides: TGTGCCAGCAGTTACCGGACAGGGGCCGGGGCCAACGTCCTGACTTTC. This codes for CASSYRTGAGANVLTF.

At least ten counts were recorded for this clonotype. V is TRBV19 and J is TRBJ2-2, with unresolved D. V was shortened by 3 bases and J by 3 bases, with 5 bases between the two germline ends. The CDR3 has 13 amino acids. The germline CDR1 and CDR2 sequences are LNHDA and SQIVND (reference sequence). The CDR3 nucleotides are TGTGCCAGTAGTATTCCGTACACCGGGGAGCTGTTTTTT. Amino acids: CASSIPYTGELFF.

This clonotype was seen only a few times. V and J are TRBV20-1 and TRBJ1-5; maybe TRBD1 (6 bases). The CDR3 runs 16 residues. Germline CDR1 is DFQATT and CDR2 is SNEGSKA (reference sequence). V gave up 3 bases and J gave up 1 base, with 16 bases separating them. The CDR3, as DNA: TGCAGTGCTAGTGCTCGCTCGCAGGGGAGCAATCAGCCCCAGCATTTT. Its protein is CSASARSQGSNQPQHF.

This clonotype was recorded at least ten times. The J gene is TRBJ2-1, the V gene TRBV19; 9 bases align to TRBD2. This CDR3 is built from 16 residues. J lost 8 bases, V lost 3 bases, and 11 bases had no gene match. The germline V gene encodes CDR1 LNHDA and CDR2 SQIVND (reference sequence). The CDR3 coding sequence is TGTGCCAGTAGTATGGAGGCGGGGGGGCGGGATGATGAGCAGTTCTTC. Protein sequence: CASSMEAGGRDDEQFF.

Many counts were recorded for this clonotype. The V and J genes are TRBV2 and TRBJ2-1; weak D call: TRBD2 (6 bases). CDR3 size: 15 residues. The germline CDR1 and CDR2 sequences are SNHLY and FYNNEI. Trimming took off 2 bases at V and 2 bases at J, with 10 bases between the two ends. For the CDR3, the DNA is TGTGCCAGCAGTGAACAGGGACTCACCTACAATGAGCAGTTCTTC. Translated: CASSEQGLTYNEQFF.

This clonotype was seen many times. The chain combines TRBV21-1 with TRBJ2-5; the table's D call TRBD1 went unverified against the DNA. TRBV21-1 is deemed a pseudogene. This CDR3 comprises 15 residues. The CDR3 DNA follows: TGTGCCAGAGCACCGGGACAGGGAAGCGAAGAGACCCAGTACTTC. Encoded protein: CARAPGQGSEETQYF.

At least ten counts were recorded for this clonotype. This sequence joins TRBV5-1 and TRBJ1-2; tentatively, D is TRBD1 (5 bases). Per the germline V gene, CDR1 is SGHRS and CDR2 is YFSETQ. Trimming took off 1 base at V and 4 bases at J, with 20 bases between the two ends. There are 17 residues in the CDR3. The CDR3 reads CASSLFSQGTDFYGYTF. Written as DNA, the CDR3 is TGCGCCAGCAGCTTGTTTTCGCAAGGGACGGATTTCTATGGCTACACCTTC.

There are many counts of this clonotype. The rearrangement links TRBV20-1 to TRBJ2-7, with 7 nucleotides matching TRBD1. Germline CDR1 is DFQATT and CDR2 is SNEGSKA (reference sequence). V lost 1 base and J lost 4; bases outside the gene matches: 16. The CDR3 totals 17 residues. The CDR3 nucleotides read TGCAGTGCTAGAGCGCTGACAGGGCCCAAAGAAAGTTACGAGCAGTACTTC. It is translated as CSARALTGPKESYEQYF.

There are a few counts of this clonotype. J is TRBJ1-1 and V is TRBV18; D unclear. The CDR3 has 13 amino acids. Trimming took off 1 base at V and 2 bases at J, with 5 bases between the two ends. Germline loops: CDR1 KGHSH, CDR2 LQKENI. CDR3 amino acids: CASSPRKNTEAFF. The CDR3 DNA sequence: TGTGCCAGCTCACCACGAAAAAACACTGAAGCTTTCTTT.

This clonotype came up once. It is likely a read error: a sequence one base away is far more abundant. This CDR3 is CASSPHGTTSSYEQFF. For the CDR3, the DNA is TGCGCCAGCAGCCCCCACGGGACTACCAGCTCCTACGAGCAGTTCTTC. This chain uses TRBV4-3 with TRBJ2-1, with 7 positions matching TRBD2. The CDR3 is made up of 16 amino acids. With 4 bases clipped from V and 10 bases from J, the junction kept 16 bases outside the gene matches. Per germline, CDR1 LGHNA and CDR2 YSLEER.

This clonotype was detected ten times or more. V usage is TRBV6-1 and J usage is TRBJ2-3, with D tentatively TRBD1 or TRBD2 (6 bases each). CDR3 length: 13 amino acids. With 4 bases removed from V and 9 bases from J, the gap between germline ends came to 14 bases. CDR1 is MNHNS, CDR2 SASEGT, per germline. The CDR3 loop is CASSGQGGITQYF. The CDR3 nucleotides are TGTGCCAGCAGTGGCCAAGGGGGGATCACGCAGTATTTT.

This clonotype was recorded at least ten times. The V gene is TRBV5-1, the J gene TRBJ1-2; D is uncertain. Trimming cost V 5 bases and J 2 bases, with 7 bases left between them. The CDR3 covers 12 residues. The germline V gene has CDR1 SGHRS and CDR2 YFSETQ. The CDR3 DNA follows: TGCGCCAGCAGTAAAGAAAACTATGGCTACACCTTC. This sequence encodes CASSKENYGYTF.

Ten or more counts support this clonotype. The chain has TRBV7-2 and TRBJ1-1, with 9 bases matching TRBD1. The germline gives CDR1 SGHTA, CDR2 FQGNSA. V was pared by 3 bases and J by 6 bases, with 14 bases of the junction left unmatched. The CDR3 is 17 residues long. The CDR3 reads CASSLYAGTGIRAEAFF. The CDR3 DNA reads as TGTGCCAGCAGCTTGTACGCCGGGACAGGGATCCGCGCTGAAGCTTTCTTT.

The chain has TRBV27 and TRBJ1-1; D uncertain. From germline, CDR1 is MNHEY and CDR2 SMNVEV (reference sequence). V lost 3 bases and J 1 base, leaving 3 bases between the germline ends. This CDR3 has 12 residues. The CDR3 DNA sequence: TGTGCCAGCAGTTTTCGGAACACTGAAGCTTTCTTT. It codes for CASSFRNTEAFF.

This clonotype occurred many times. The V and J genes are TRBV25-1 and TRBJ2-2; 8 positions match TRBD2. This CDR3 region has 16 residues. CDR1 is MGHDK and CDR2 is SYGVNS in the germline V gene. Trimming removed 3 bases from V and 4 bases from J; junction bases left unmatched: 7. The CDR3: CASSDPGGGSTGELFF. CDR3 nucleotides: TGTGCCAGCAGTGACCCCGGGGGGGGGTCCACCGGGGAGCTGTTTTTT.

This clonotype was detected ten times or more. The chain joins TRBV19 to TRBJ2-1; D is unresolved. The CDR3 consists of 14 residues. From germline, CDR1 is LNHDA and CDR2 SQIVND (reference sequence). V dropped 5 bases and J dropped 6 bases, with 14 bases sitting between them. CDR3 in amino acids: CASSETRTRNEQFF. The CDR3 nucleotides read TGTGCCAGTAGTGAAACCAGGACGCGCAATGAGCAGTTCTTC. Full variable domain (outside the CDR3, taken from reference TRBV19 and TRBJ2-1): DGGITQSPKYLFRKEGQNVTLSCEQNLNHDAMYWYRQDPGQGLRLIYYSQIVNDFQKGDIAEGYSVSREKKESFPLTVTSAQKNPTAFYLCASSETRTRNEQFFGPGTRLTVL.